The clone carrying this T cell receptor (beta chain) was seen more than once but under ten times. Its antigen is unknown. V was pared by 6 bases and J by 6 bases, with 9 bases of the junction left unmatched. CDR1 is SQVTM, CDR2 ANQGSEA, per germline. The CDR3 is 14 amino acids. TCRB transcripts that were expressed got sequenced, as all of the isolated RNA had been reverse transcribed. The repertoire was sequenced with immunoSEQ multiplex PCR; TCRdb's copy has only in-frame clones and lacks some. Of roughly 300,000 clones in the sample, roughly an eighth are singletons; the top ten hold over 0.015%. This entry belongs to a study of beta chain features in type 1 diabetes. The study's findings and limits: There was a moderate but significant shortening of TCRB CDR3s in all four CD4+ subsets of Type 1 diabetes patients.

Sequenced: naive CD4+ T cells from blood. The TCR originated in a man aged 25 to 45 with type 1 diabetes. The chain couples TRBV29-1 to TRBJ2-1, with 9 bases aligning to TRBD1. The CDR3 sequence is CSVATGTGSNEQFF. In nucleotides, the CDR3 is TGCAGCGTAGCTACCGGGACAGGGAGCAATGAGCAGTTCTTC.